This T cell receptor beta chain was captured in a study of cytomegalovirus exposure and HLA in healthy donors. Whole-study findings and limits: Later work found that TCR association rates differed between HLA loci; DRB1 had the most and HLA-C the fewest.

A note on this clone: Its antigen remains unknown.

This PCR relied on a set of 60 Vbeta primers and 13 Jbeta primers. TCRdb's copy holds only in-frame clones and misses some; the assay was immunoSEQ multiplex PCR. Of under 200,000 clones listed, 75% to 90% are singletons. The germline V gene has CDR1 SNHLY and CDR2 FYNNEI. The CDR3 covers 16 residues. The ends were cut back, 3 bases at V and 2 bases at J, with 15 bases in the middle. The receptor was isolated from a woman aged 18-35 years in good health and CMV-seronegative. V gene TRBV2 combines with J gene TRBJ2-3; D may be TRBD2 (6 bases). Material for sequencing was PBMCs. The CDR3 sequence: CASSDLASATTDTQYF. The CDR3 nucleotides are TGTGCCAGCAGTGACTTGGCTAGCGCAACCACAGATACGCAGTATTTT.